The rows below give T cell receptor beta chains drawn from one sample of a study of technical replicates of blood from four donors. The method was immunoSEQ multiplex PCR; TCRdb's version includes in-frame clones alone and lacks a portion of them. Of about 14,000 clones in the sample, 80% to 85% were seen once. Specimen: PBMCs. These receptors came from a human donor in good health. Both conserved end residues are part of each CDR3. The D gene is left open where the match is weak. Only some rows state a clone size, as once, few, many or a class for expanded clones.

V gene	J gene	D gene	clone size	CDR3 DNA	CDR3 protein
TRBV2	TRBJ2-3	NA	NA	TGTGCCAGCAACCAGATGCTCACAGATACGCAGTATTTT	CASNQMLTDTQYF
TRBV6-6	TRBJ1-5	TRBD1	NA	TGTGCCAGCAGTCAAGACAGGGGCCGGGAAACGCCCCAGCATTTT	CASSQDRGRETPQHF
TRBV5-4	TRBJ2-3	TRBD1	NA	TGTGCCAGCAGCTTGGCAGGGGGACAAACCACAGATACGCAGTATTTT	CASSLAGGQTTDTQYF
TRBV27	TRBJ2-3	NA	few	TGTGCCAGCAGGCCACTGGAGGACTACACAGATACGCAGTATTTT	CASRPLEDYTDTQYF
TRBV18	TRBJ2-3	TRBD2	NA	TGTGCCAGCTCACCAGGCCGGGGACTAACAGGTTTGAGCACAGATACGCAGTATTTT	CASSPGRGLTGLSTDTQYF
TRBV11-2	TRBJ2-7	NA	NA	TGTGCCAGCAGCCCGTTGTCCCAGGGGAGCGAGCAGTACTTC	CASSPLSQGSEQYF
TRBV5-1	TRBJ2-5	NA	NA	TGCGCCAGCAGGTTGGGGGGGACACCCGAAGAGACCCAGTACTTC	CASRLGGTPEETQYF
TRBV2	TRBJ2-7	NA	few	TGTGCCAGCAGTGAAATAGCGGAATACTACGAGCAGTACTTC	CASSEIAEYYEQYF
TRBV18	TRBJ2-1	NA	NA	TGTGCCAGCTCACCCGACAGTAATGAGCAGTTCTTC	CASSPDSNEQFF
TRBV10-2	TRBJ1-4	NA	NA	TGCGCCAGCAGTGCTGTTCCGGGCGGGGTGGATAATGAAAAACTGTTTTTT	CASSAVPGGVDNEKLFF
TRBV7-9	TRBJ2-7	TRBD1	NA	TGTGCCAGCAGCTTAGGACAGGGGAACTACGAGCAGTACTTC	CASSLGQGNYEQYF
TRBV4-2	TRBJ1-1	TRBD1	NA	TGTGCCAGCAGCCAAGATGTGGGACAGAAGAGCACTGAAGCTTTCTTT	CASSQDVGQKSTEAFF
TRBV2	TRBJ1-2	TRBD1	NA	TGTGCCAGCAGTGAACCGGGACAGGGATACTATGGCTACACCTTC	CASSEPGQGYYGYTF
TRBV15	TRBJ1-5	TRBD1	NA	TGTGCCACCAGCAGAGCTGGACAGGCCGCGGGCCTTAGCAATCAGCCCCAGCATTTT	CATSRAGQAAGLSNQPQHF
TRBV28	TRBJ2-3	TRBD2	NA	TGTGCCAGCAGCCGACGGAACCTAGCGGGGGGAGATACGCAGTATTTT	CASSRRNLAGGDTQYF
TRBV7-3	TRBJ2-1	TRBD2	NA	TGTGCCAGCAGCTCATCCGGACTAGCGGGAGTTCTCCAGTTCTTC	CASSSSGLAGVLQFF
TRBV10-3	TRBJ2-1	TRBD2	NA	TGTGCCATCAGAGCGACTAGCGGGGGGTACAATGAGCAGTTCTTC	CAIRATSGGYNEQFF
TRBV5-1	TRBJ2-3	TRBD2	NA	TGCGCCAGCAGCTTCGGGGTGGCGGGAGCTCCAGGTGATACGCAGTATTTT	CASSFGVAGAPGDTQYF
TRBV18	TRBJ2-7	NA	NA	TGTGCCAGCTCACCCTTGCACGCATATTCAGGGACCTACGAGCAGTACTTC	CASSPLHAYSGTYEQYF
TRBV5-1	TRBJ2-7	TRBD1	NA	TGCGCCAGCAGCCCCGGGACAGGGTCCTACGAGCAGTACTTC	CASSPGTGSYEQYF
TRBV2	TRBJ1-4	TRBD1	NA	TGTGCCAGCAGTACCGACGCGACAGGGTTCAACGGACCCCCTTTT	CASSTDATGFNGPPF
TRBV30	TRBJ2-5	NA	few	TGTGCCTGGAGTGTGGGGCCGTGGGGAGAGACCCAGTACTTC	CAWSVGPWGETQYF
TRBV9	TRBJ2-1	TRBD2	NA	TGTGCCAGCAGCGTTCAGGGGCGGGAGGGGAATGAGCAGTTCTTC	CASSVQGREGNEQFF
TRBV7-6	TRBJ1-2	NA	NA	TGTGCCAGCAGCTCCCGGGGGGGGCCTTATGGCTACACCTTC	CASSSRGGPYGYTF
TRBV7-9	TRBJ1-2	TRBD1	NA	TGTGCCAGCAGCTTTGGGACAGAGAATTATGGCTACACCTTC	CASSFGTENYGYTF
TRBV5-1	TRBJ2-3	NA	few	TGCGCCAGCAGCCGGGATAGAGAGGCAGATACGCAGTATTTT	CASSRDREADTQYF
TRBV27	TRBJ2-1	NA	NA	TGTGCCAGCAGTTTAAGCCCACGGAATGAGCAGTTCTTC	CASSLSPRNEQFF
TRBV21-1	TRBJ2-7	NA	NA	TGTCCCCAGCGGCGCGAGCAGTACTTC	CPQRREQYF
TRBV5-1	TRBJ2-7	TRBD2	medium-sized	TGCGCCAGCAGCCAGGGGACTAGCGCTCATCGGATCTACGAGCAGTACTTC	CASSQGTSAHRIYEQYF
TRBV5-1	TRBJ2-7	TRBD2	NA	TGCGCCAGCAGCCCCCTGGCCGGGAGGGCCACTTACGAGCAGTACTTC	CASSPLAGRATYEQYF
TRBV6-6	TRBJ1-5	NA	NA	TGTGCCAGCAGCCTACCTAATCAGCCCCAGCATTTT	CASSLPNQPQHF
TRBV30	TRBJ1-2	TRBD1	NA	TGTGCCTGGAGGGGACAGGCAAACTATGGCTACACCTTC	CAWRGQANYGYTF
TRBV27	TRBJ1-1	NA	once	TGTGCCAGCAGCCCCGACCAGGGTCTGCTAATGAACACTGAAGCTTTCTTT	CASSPDQGLLMNTEAFF
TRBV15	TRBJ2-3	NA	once	TGTGCCACCAGCGGACGGGAGAGAACCACAGATACGCAGTATTTT	CATSGRERTTDTQYF
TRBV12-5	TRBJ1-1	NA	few	TGTGCTAGTGGTTTGGCCTTTGGGCATAACACTGAAGCTTTCTTT	CASGLAFGHNTEAFF
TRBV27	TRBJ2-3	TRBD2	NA	TGTGCCAGCAGTCTATCCGGGACTATAACAGATACGCAGTATTTT	CASSLSGTITDTQYF
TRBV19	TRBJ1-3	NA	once	TGTGCCAGTACTTCAGGGTTGAGAAACACCATATATTTT	CASTSGLRNTIYF
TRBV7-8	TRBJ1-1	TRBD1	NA	TGTGCCAGCAGCTTAACAGGGGGGACTGAAGCTTTCTTT	CASSLTGGTEAFF
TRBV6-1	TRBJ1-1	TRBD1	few	TGTGCCAGCAGAACAGGGGCCACTGAAGCTTTCTTT	CASRTGATEAFF
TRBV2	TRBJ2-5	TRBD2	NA	TGTGCCAGCAGTGAATTCGGACTAGCCATGGGAGAGACCCAGTACTTC	CASSEFGLAMGETQYF
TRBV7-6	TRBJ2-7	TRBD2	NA	TGTGCCAGCAGCCAGGGACTAGCGGGAGTTGACGAGCAGTACTTC	CASSQGLAGVDEQYF
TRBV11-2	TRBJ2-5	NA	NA	TGTGCCTGGGGGGTAGAGACCCAGTACTTC	CAWGVETQYF
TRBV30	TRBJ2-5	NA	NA	TGTGCCTGGAGTGGGAGCGCCCAAGAGACCCAGTACTTC	CAWSGSAQETQYF
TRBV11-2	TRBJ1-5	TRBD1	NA	TGTGCCAGCAGCCCCCGGACAGGAGATGGGCCCCAGCATTTT	CASSPRTGDGPQHF
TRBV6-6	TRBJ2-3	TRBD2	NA	TGTGCCAGCAGCACTAGCGGGAGGGTCACAGATACGCAGTATTTT	CASSTSGRVTDTQYF
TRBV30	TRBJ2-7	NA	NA	TGTGCCTGGAGTGTCAACAGGGACGAGCAGTACTTC	CAWSVNRDEQYF
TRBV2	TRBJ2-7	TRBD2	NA	TGTGCCAGCAGTGGACTAGCGGGCCTTGAATGGCAGTACTTC	CASSGLAGLEWQYF
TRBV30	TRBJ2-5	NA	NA	TGTGCCTGGAGTGTAGAATCGGCAGGCAACCAGGCCCAAGAGACCCAGTACTTC	CAWSVESAGNQAQETQYF
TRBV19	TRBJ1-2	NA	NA	TGTGCCAGTAGTATTTTTGGGGGAGGCCTGAACTATGGCTACACCTTC	CASSIFGGGLNYGYTF
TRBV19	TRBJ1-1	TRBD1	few	TGTGCCAGTAGTATTAGAGGACAGGGGGCTGAAGCTTTCTTT	CASSIRGQGAEAFF
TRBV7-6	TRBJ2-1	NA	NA	TGTGCCAGCAGCTTAGAAGTGGGGCTATGGGAGCAGTTCTTC	CASSLEVGLWEQFF
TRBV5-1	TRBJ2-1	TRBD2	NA	TGCGCCAGCAGCTTACTAGCGGCCACCTACAATGAGCAGTTCTTC	CASSLLAATYNEQFF
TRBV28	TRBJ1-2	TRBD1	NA	TGTGCCAGCAGTTCCGGGACAGGGATTATCTATGGCTACACCTTC	CASSSGTGIIYGYTF
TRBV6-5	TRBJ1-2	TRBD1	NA	TGTGCCAGCAGTATAGACAGGGGGCATGGCTACACCTTC	CASSIDRGHGYTF
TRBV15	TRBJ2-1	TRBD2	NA	TGTGCCACCAGCAGGGATTCGGCGGGAGTGGAGGATGAGCAGTTCTTC	CATSRDSAGVEDEQFF
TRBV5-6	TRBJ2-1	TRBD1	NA	TGTGCCAGCAGCTTGGGACTGACAGGGGATGAGCAGTTCTTC	CASSLGLTGDEQFF
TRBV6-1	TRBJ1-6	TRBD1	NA	TGTGCCAGCAGTGAAGCGGAGGGGGCTGGTGGTTCACCCCTCCACTTT	CASSEAEGAGGSPLHF
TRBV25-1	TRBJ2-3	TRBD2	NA	TGTGCCAGCAGCCTCGGTGCGGGAGCCTTAGATACGCAGTATTTT	CASSLGAGALDTQYF
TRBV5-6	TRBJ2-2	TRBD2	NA	TGTGCCAGCAGCTTGACTAGCGATTTCACCGGGGAGCTGTTTTTT	CASSLTSDFTGELFF